This entry concerns a single T cell receptor beta chain. The antigen is not known. The data are from a study of cytomegalovirus exposure and HLA in healthy donors. 13 Jbeta primers and 60 Vbeta primers were used for the PCR. Sequencing was performed with immunoSEQ multiplex PCR; in TCRdb, only in-frame clones are kept and a portion is missing. This sample yields roughly 120,000 clones, of which around 67% are seen a single time; around 4.5% belongs to the top ten. Study observations and caveats: The study recorded 160 or so TCR beta chains that were cytomegalovirus-associated.

The CDR3 sequence is 13 residues long. CDR1 is SGHNT and CDR2 is YYREEE in the germline V gene (reference sequence). The V and J ends lost 0 bases and 0 bases respectively, with 3 bases between them. Sequences were obtained from PBMCs. J is TRBJ1-1 and V is TRBV5-4; no definite D call. This TCR came from a woman aged 40 to 50 in good health and CMV-seronegative. CDR3 sequence (DNA): TGTGCCAGCAGCTTGGGAGTGAACACTGAAGCTTTCTTT. As protein: CASSLGVNTEAFF.